Below, 2 T cell receptor beta chains from the same sample are listed, as sequenced in a study of blood T cell repertoires in COVID-19. TCRdb's table, derived via immunoSEQ multiplex PCR, lists solely in-frame clones and lacks some. In the table there are about 190,000 clones, approximately 91% of which are singletons. Material: peripheral blood. The receptor set was obtained from a young man with acute or convalescent COVID-19.

The J gene is TRBJ1-5, the V gene TRBV6-5; a possible D gene is TRBD1 (5 bases). V was cut by 6 bases and J by 2 bases, with 11 bases left in between. Germline-derived CDR1 and CDR2 are MNHEY and SVGAGI. The CDR3 is made up of 14 amino acids. In nucleotides, the CDR3 is TGTGCCAGCAGGGCAGGGTATGGCAATCAGCCCCAGCATTTT. Its protein is CASRAGYGNQPQHF.

The rearrangement links TRBV6-2 or TRBV6-3 to TRBJ2-3, with D perhaps TRBD1 (6 bases). Germline CDR1 reads MNHEY; CDR2 reads SVGEGT. The CDR3 spans 15 residues. V lost 4 bases to trimming and J lost 1 base, with 12 bases between them. The CDR3 nucleotides read TGTGCCAGCAGTTGGAAATGGGGGCGCACAGATACGCAGTATTTT. It codes for CASSWKWGRTDTQYF.